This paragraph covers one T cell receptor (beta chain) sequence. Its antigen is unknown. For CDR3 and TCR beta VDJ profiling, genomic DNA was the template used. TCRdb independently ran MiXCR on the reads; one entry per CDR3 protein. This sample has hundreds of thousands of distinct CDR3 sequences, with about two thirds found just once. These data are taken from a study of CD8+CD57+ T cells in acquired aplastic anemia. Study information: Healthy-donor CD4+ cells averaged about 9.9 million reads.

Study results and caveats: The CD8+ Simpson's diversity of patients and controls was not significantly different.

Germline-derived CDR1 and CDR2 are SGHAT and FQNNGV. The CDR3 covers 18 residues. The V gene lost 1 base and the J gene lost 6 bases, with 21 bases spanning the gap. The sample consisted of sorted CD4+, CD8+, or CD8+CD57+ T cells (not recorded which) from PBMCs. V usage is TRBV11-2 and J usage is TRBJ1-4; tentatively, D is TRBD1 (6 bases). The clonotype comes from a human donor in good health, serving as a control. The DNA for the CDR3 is TGTGCCAGCAGCTTAGTCCCCGGGACACTACTTCCGGATGAAAAACTGTTTTTT. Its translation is CASSLVPGTLLPDEKLFF.